The present TCR beta chain was sequenced within a study of CD8 T cells in ankylosing spondylitis. TCRdb reprocessed the 5' RACE reads with MiXCR, giving one entry per CDR3 protein. Of 200,000 to 300,000 distinct CDR3 sequences in the sample, less than 9.5% are singletons; the top ten hold 4% to 5%. CDR3 length: 11 residues. CDR1 SNHLY and CDR2 FYNNEI come from the germline V gene. V was trimmed by 6 bases and J by 6 bases, leaving 6 bases between them. General study results and limits: Prior literature has documented some motif variants in synovial fluid and blood from reactive arthritis.

This clonotype was seen many times. Its target is not known. J is TRBJ2-1 and V is TRBV2; D call uncertain. The sequence was obtained from a female donor with ankylosing spondylitis or in good health (not recorded which). Input material: blood, either unsorted or a sorted T cell fraction (not recorded which). The CDR3 nucleotides read TGTGCCAGCAGCGATTTCAATGAGCAGTTCTTC. It translates to CASSDFNEQFF.